Each of the 21 T cell receptor beta chains below was sequenced from the same sample in a study of cytomegalovirus exposure and HLA in healthy donors (dated by TCRdb to about 2017). The library was prepared using the immunoSEQ multiplex PCR assay. The multiplex PCR relied on a mix of 60 forward primers for TCR Vbeta segments and 13 reverse primers for TCR Jbeta segments. TCRdb carries this immuneACCESS record with in-frame sequences only. Its versions omit some clonotypes, under half of them owing to an unresolved V gene in the studies checked, with the rest unexplained. For this sample there are over 200,000 clones; roughly 82% appear just once. Around 5.4% of the sample lies in the top ten. Sequencing was carried out using PBMCs. The source is a woman between 40 and 55 years old in good health and CMV-seropositive.

V gene TRBV25-1 combines with J gene TRBJ2-1; 9 nucleotides match TRBD2. The V gene end was trimmed by 2 bases and the J gene end by 3 bases; junction bases not matched to a gene: 2. CDR1 and CDR2 from the germline V gene are MGHDK and SYGVNS. The CDR3 length is 15 residues. The CDR3 DNA is TGTGCCAGCAGTGAAATAGCGGGAGACTACAATGAGCAGTTCTTC. It codes for CASSEIAGDYNEQFF. The complete variable domain, with remaining parts taken from reference TRBV25-1 and TRBJ2-1, reads EADIYQTPRYLVIGTGKKITLECSQTMGHDKMYWYQQDPGMELHLIHYSYGVNSTEKGDLSSESTVSRIRTEHFPLTLESARPSHTSQYLCASSEIAGDYNEQFFGPGTRLTVL.

This clone was counted only a few times. This sequence joins TRBV6-6 and TRBJ2-1, with D unresolved. The CDR3 loop spans 14 amino acids. CDR1 and CDR2 (germline): MNHNY, SVGAGI (reference sequence). V shed 7 bases and J shed 6 bases, with 16 bases lying between them. The CDR3 reads CASTVAPVGNEQFF. CDR3 bases: TGTGCCAGCACAGTAGCCCCCGTCGGCAATGAGCAGTTCTTC.

This clone occurred a few times. The chain uses TRBV5-1 and TRBJ2-1; no definite D call. Deletions cut 2 bases from V and 4 bases from J, with 16 bases between. CDR1 is SGHRS and CDR2 is YFSETQ in the germline V gene. This CDR3 has 16 amino acids. This CDR3 is CASSFISQKFYNEQFF. The CDR3, as DNA: TGCGCCAGCAGCTTTATTTCCCAGAAGTTTTACAATGAGCAGTTCTTC.

The chain links TRBV29-1 to TRBJ1-3, with TRBD1 identical over 7 bases. J gave up 4 bases and V 7 bases, and 1 base lay outside the gene matches. CDR3 length: 11 amino acids. CDR1 is SQVTM, CDR2 ANQGSEA, per germline. CDR3 sequence: CSGQGGNTIYF. The CDR3 DNA follows: TGCAGCGGACAGGGCGGAAACACCATATATTTT.

The rearrangement links TRBV9 to TRBJ1-1; D gene ambiguous. Germline V gene data show CDR1 as SGDLS and CDR2 as YYNGEE. The CDR3 is 13 amino acids. The V end lost 0 bases, the J end lost 10 bases, and 13 bases lay between the germline ends. CDR3: CASSVDPGSRAFF. The CDR3 coding sequence is TGTGCCAGCAGCGTAGATCCGGGGAGTAGAGCTTTCTTT.

The chain recombines TRBV30 with TRBJ2-5, with D perhaps TRBD1 (5 bases). V lost 2 bases and J lost 4, with 8 bases in between. The CDR3 has 12 residues. Germline CDR1 is GTSNPN and CDR2 is SVGIG (reference sequence). CDR3 DNA sequence: TGTGCCTGGAGTTCAGGGATAGAGACCCAGTACTTC. It specifies CAWSSGIETQYF.

The V and J genes are TRBV11-2 and TRBJ2-1; 8 bases line up with TRBD2. This CDR3 is 15 amino acids long. The junction had 5 bases not matched to a gene; V was cut back by 5 bases and J by 2 bases. Germline-derived CDR1 and CDR2 are SGHAT and FQNNGV. CDR3 coding DNA: TGTGCCAGCAGCCAAAATAGCGGGGCCTACAATGAGCAGTTCTTC. Its protein product is CASSQNSGAYNEQFF. Filled out from reference TRBV11-2 and TRBJ2-1, the complete variable domain reads EAGVAQSPRYKIIEKRQSVAFWCNPISGHATLYWYQQILGQGPKLLIQFQNNGVVDDSQLPKDRFSAERLKGVDSTLKIQPAKLEDSAVYLCASSQNSGAYNEQFFGPGTRLTVL.

V gene TRBV10-2 combines with J gene TRBJ2-2; TRBD2 might be the D (6 bases). The ends were cut back, 3 bases at V and 1 base at J, with 12 bases in the middle. Germline V gene lookup returns CDR1 WSHSY and CDR2 SAAADI. The CDR3 covers 16 residues. CDR3 protein: CASSDRAGWNTGELFF. The DNA for the CDR3 is TGCGCCAGCAGTGATCGAGCGGGCTGGAACACCGGGGAGCTGTTTTTT.

This rearrangement joins TRBV19 to TRBJ1-5, with 8 bases lining up with TRBD1. The CDR3 spans 13 residues. The germline CDR1 and CDR2 sequences are LNHDA and SQIVND (reference sequence). V shed 5 bases and J 8 bases; nucleotides not matched to a gene: 5. The CDR3 is CASSQGQAEPQHF. CDR3 nucleotides: TGTGCCAGTAGTCAGGGACAGGCCGAGCCCCAGCATTTT.

This rearrangement joins TRBV14 to TRBJ2-5, with TRBD1 matching 8 bases. Unmatched junction bases numbered 7, after V lost 4 bases and J lost 3 bases. The germline gives CDR1 SGHDN, CDR2 FVKESK. The CDR3 has 15 residues. The CDR3 here is CASSRLDREKETQYF. Written as DNA, the CDR3 is TGTGCCAGCAGCCGATTGGACAGGGAGAAAGAGACCCAGTACTTC.

The rearrangement uses TRBV6-5 and TRBJ1-5; 7 bases match TRBD1. Germline CDR1 is MNHEY and CDR2 is SVGAGI. V dropped 6 bases and J dropped 7; count of bases not matched to a gene: 6. The CDR3 is 13 residues long. The CDR3 DNA follows: TGTGCCAGCAGACAGGGGCGTTGGCAGCCCCAGCATTTT. It translates to CASRQGRWQPQHF.

This clone was detected only once. V is TRBV6-1 and J is TRBJ1-2, with 9 bases lining up with TRBD1. J was trimmed by 0 bases and V by 7 bases; bases with no gene match: 3. The CDR3 is 14 amino acids. Germline V gives CDR1 MNHNS, CDR2 SASEGT. The CDR3 sequence: CASKRDRANYGYTF. The CDR3, as DNA: TGTGCCAGCAAAAGGGACAGGGCTAACTATGGCTACACCTTC.

Comment on this clone: Relative to the germline gene, one junction end is altered; a read error may explain this. The chain combines TRBV7-9 with TRBJ1-2, with 7 bases matching TRBD1. In germline, CDR1 is SEHNR, CDR2 FQNEAQ (reference sequence). The CDR3 has 13 residues. The CDR3 reads CSSSGDSPYGYTF. The CDR3 coding sequence is TGTTCCAGCAGCGGGGACAGCCCGTATGGCTACACCTTC.

DNA of the CDR3: TGTGCCAGTAGTATCTTGGACAGGGGGCCTGGGGCCAACGTCCTGACTTTC. The encoded protein is CASSILDRGPGANVLTF. The gene calls are TRBV19 and TRBJ2-6; TRBD1 aligns across 11 bases. Germline CDR1 reads LNHDA; CDR2 reads SQIVND (reference sequence). The CDR3 totals 17 residues. The V gene end was trimmed by 3 bases and the J gene end by 2 bases; junction bases not matched to a gene: 3.

The genes are TRBV29-1 and TRBJ2-5, with 14 nucleotides matching TRBD2. Trimming removed 4 bases from V and 4 bases from J; junction bases left unmatched: 8. This CDR3 region has 16 residues. CDR1 is SQVTM and CDR2 is ANQGSEA in the germline V gene. CDR3 residues: CSVGTGTSGGRETQYF. The CDR3, as DNA: TGCAGCGTTGGTACCGGGACTAGCGGGGGACGAGAGACCCAGTACTTC.

The chain is built from TRBV4-2 and TRBJ2-7, with D unresolved. V dropped 1 base and J dropped 1 base, with 5 bases sitting between them. Germline V gene lookup returns CDR1 LGHNA and CDR2 YNFKEQ. CDR3 length equals 13 residues. CDR3: CASSQAGSYEQYF. The CDR3 DNA sequence: TGTGCCAGCAGCCAAGCAGGATCCTACGAGCAGTACTTC.

This clone appeared once. This sequence joins TRBV5-5 and TRBJ1-1, with TRBD1 matching over 8 bases. The CDR3 is made up of 16 amino acids. CDR1 is SGHKS and CDR2 is YYEKEE in the germline V gene (reference sequence). Trimming at V came to 3 bases and at J to 3 bases, leaving 10 bases not matched to a gene. The CDR3 bases are TGTGCCAGCAGCTCGGGCCAGGGGGCAGGGTACACTGAAGCTTTCTTT. This encodes CASSSGQGAGYTEAFF.

The chain employs TRBV27 and TRBJ2-3; TRBD2 agrees at 8 bases. The trim removed 4 bases at V and 4 bases at J, leaving 7 bases unmatched. The CDR3 spans 15 residues. The germline V gene has CDR1 MNHEY and CDR2 SMNVEV (reference sequence). CDR3 region: CASSSGGAGADTQYF. As DNA, the CDR3 is TGTGCCAGCAGTTCCGGAGGAGCGGGGGCAGATACGCAGTATTTT.

A note on this clone: A read error may account for a junction end that differs from germline. The sample has other DNA sequences that encode this CDR3 too. This chain joins TRBV7-9 and TRBJ1-1; D is unclear. Germline V CDR1 and CDR2: SEHNR, FQNEAQ (reference sequence). The CDR3 extends over 12 amino acids. The CDR3 DNA sequence: TGTTCCAGCAGCTTATCAGGTGTCGAAGCTTTCTTT. Protein sequence: CSSSLSGVEAFF.

V usage is TRBV5-6 and J usage is TRBJ2-7, with a weak D call TRBD1 (6 bases). This CDR3 has 14 amino acids. With 0 bases removed from V and 5 bases from J, the gap between germline ends came to 12 bases. Germline loops: CDR1 SGHDT, CDR2 YYEEEE. The CDR3 DNA sequence: TGTGCCAGCAGCTTGGTTGACAGGTTCCACGAGCAGTACTTC. As protein: CASSLVDRFHEQYF.

The CDR3 coding sequence is TGTGCCAGCCACTGGGGGTCGGGAGATACTGAAGCTTTCTTT. This codes for CASHWGSGDTEAFF. V is TRBV6-1 and J is TRBJ1-1; tentative D call: TRBD1 (5 bases). This CDR3 has 14 residues. Germline V gene lookup returns CDR1 MNHNS and CDR2 SASEGT. V lost 8 bases and J 5 bases, leaving 18 bases between the germline ends.